Following are 31 T cell receptor beta chains from one sample sequenced in a study of response to subunit inactivated influenza vaccine. One entry per CDR3 protein, called by TCRdb with MiXCR from the RT-PCR reads. The repertoire holds almost 600,000 distinct CDR3 sequences, with 11% to 15% as singletons. Source: PBMCs from blood, taken about 11 days after vaccination. The receptor set was obtained from a man aged 50 to 60 who received an inactivated influenza vaccine.

The chain has TRBV20-1 and TRBJ2-5; D remains ambiguous. Per the germline V gene, CDR1 is DFQATT and CDR2 is SNEGSKA (reference sequence). With 6 bases removed from V and 4 bases from J, the gap between germline ends came to 15 bases. The CDR3 spans 13 residues. CDR3 residues: CSALPLNIETQYF. DNA for the CDR3: TGCAGTGCCCTCCCGCTGAACATAGAGACCCAGTACTTC.

This clonotype was counted many times. The genes are TRBV19 and TRBJ1-5; a weak D match, TRBD1 (6 bases). CDR3 length: 16 residues. CDR1 and CDR2 (germline): LNHDA, SQIVND (reference sequence). V shed 10 bases and J shed 0 bases, with 19 bases lying between them. The CDR3: CATRPLGQTSNQPQHF. For the CDR3, the DNA is TGTGCCACCCGACCCCTCGGACAGACTAGCAATCAGCCCCAGCATTTT.

There are many counts of this clonotype. The V gene is TRBV29-1, the J gene TRBJ2-1; 8 positions match TRBD1. J lost 9 bases, V lost 4 bases, and 5 bases had no gene match. This CDR3 is built from 12 residues. Germline V gene data show CDR1 as SQVTM and CDR2 as ANQGSEA. The CDR3 region is CSVARGQGEQFF. The CDR3 nucleotides are TGCAGCGTTGCCAGGGGGCAAGGTGAGCAGTTCTTC.

This clonotype has a count of ten or more. This rearrangement joins TRBV7-2 to TRBJ2-7; 7 bases line up with TRBD2. The CDR3 length is 15 residues. Germline V gene data show CDR1 as SGHTA and CDR2 as FQGNSA. The ends lost 0 bases at V and 2 bases at J; junction bases unmatched: 4. The CDR3 sequence: CASSLAGLPTYEQYF. CDR3 nucleotide sequence: TGTGCCAGCAGCTTAGCGGGACTACCAACCTACGAGCAGTACTTC.

The rearrangement uses TRBV2 and TRBJ1-1; 7 bases agree with TRBD1. The CDR3 contains 13 residues. Looked up from germline, CDR1 is SNHLY and CDR2 is FYNNEI. The trim removed 5 bases at V and 4 bases at J, leaving 4 bases unmatched. CDR3 nucleotides: TGTGCCAGCAGTAGGGACAGCGCCACTGAAGCTTTCTTT. It encodes CASSRDSATEAFF.

The V and J genes are TRBV28 and TRBJ2-2, with D possibly TRBD1 on 6 matching bases. Germline V gene data show CDR1 as MDHEN and CDR2 as SYDVKM. The CDR3 contains 19 residues. Deletions cut 6 bases from V and 7 bases from J, with 30 bases between. This CDR3 reads CASSLNWGRPTGSNGELFF. The CDR3 DNA follows: TGTGCCAGCAGCCTTAATTGGGGGCGTCCCACTGGCTCGAACGGGGAGCTGTTTTTT.

This clonotype occurred a few times. V usage is TRBV7-2 and J usage is TRBJ2-3, with no clear D. Trimming cost V 2 bases and J 5 bases, with 14 bases left between them. Germline V gene sequence: CDR1 SGHTA, CDR2 FQGNSA. CDR3 length: 15 amino acids. Written as DNA, the CDR3 is TGTGCCAGCAGCTTAAAGGGTGGGCTGGTAGATACGCAGTATTTT. It translates to CASSLKGGLVDTQYF.

V is TRBV7-9 and J is TRBJ2-6; 7 positions agree with TRBD1. The germline CDR1 and CDR2 sequences are SEHNR and FQNEAQ (reference sequence). The CDR3 is 17 residues long. Trimming at V came to 0 bases and at J to 4 bases, leaving 6 bases not matched to a gene. The CDR3 loop is CASSLAWTGSGANVLTF. The CDR3 bases are TGTGCCAGCAGCTTAGCTTGGACAGGTTCCGGGGCCAACGTCCTGACTTTC.

The rearrangement joins TRBV3-1 to TRBJ2-7; D is unclear. The germline V and J ends were trimmed by 0 bases and 3 bases, with 6 bases remaining between them. This CDR3 spans 13 amino acids. Germline loops: CDR1 LGHDT, CDR2 YNNKEL (reference sequence). CDR3 DNA: TGTGCCAGCAGCCAAGATTGGTACTACGAGCAGTACTTC. It translates to CASSQDWYYEQYF.

This clonotype was seen only a few times. The V gene is TRBV7-9, the J gene TRBJ2-2, with 8 bases lining up with TRBD2. The CDR3 loop spans 16 amino acids. In germline, CDR1 is SEHNR, CDR2 FQNEAQ (reference sequence). Trimming at V came to 5 bases and at J to 2 bases, leaving 7 bases not matched to a gene. CDR3 DNA sequence: TGTGCCAGCAGCCCCCTTCGGGGGGGCAACACCGGGGAGCTGTTTTTT. Its translation is CASSPLRGGNTGELFF.

A few counts support this clonotype. The rearrangement uses TRBV5-5 and TRBJ2-5, with 8 bases aligning to TRBD2. The CDR3 length is 16 residues. Germline V gene data show CDR1 as SGHKS and CDR2 as YYEKEE (reference sequence). V trimming: 2 bases; J trimming: 4 bases; junction bases outside the gene matches: 10. In DNA, the CDR3 is TGTGCCAGCAGCTTAGGAGCGGGGGTGGGAGTAGAGACCCAGTACTTC. Protein sequence: CASSLGAGVGVETQYF. Full variable domain (outside the CDR3, taken from reference TRBV5-5 and TRBJ2-5): DAGVTQSPTHLIKTRGQQVTLRCSPISGHKSVSWYQQVLGQGPQFIFQYYEKEERGRGNFPDRFSARQFPNYSSELNVNALLLGDSALYLCASSLGAGVGVETQYFGPGTRLLVL.

This clonotype came up a few times. The chain employs TRBV25-1 and TRBJ1-2; 8 bases are shared with TRBD1. Looked up from germline, CDR1 is MGHDK and CDR2 is SYGVNS. V trimming: 3 bases; J trimming: 4 bases; junction bases outside the gene matches: 4. CDR3 length equals 14 residues. The CDR3 loop is CASSETGDRYGYTF. The CDR3 nucleotides read TGTGCCAGCAGTGAGACAGGGGATCGCTATGGCTACACCTTC.

This clonotype has a handful of counts. The V call is TRBV6-5, the J call TRBJ1-1; D is undetermined. CDR3 length equals 15 residues. Germline assignment: CDR1 MNHEY and CDR2 SVGAGI. Trimming shortened V by 0 bases and J by 7 bases, and 15 bases separated the two germline ends. This CDR3 reads CASSYSISREGEAFF. CDR3 DNA: TGTGCCAGCAGTTACTCGATTTCGAGAGAGGGTGAAGCTTTCTTT.

The V call is TRBV12-3 or TRBV12-4, the J call TRBJ1-1; 7 nucleotides agree with TRBD1. The CDR3 runs to 15 residues. V lost 7 bases, J lost 3 bases, and 11 bases stayed unmatched. CDR3 nucleotides: TGTGCCAGCACTCGAAGGGGGCCGGGAGACACTGAAGCTTTCTTT. Its translation: CASTRRGPGDTEAFF.

V is TRBV2 and J is TRBJ1-1, with TRBD1 as a possible D gene (5 bases). The germline V and J ends were trimmed by 11 bases and 5 bases, with 30 bases remaining between them. CDR1 and CDR2 from the germline V gene are SNHLY and FYNNEI. The CDR3 sequence is 17 residues long. CDR3 sequence (DNA): TGTGCCGTAACCGGGGGAGACGGTCGACCTCTTGGGACTGAAGCTTTCTTT. It is translated as CAVTGGDGRPLGTEAFF.

In nucleotides, the CDR3 is TGTGCCAGCAGCCATAAGGGACTAGCGGGAAATGAGCAGTTCTTC. Its protein is CASSHKGLAGNEQFF. The rearrangement links TRBV12-3 or TRBV12-4 to TRBJ2-1; 13 bases are shared with TRBD2. The V segment lost 6 bases and the J segment 7 bases; nucleotides outside the gene matches: 6. The CDR3 loop spans 15 amino acids.

This clonotype was seen only a few times. This chain joins TRBV27 and TRBJ1-5, with 7 bases identical to TRBD1. CDR3 length: 14 amino acids. The V and J ends lost 4 bases and 6 bases, in that order; junction bases with no gene match: 6. Germline V gives CDR1 MNHEY, CDR2 SMNVEV (reference sequence). The CDR3, as DNA: TGTGCCAGCAGTTCGACAGGGCAAGGTCAGCCCCAGCATTTT. Encoded protein: CASSSTGQGQPQHF.

Comments on this clonotype: A read error may explain this, as a much larger clone is one base away. This chain connects TRBV29-1 to TRBJ2-7; 7 nucleotides match TRBD1. With V trimmed by 6 bases and J by 2 bases, 16 bases remained unmatched. The CDR3 is made up of 16 amino acids. CDR1 is SQVTM, CDR2 ANQGSEA, per germline. Written as DNA, the CDR3 is TGCAGCGTCGATTTCCCGACAGGGAACGGGCCCTACGAGCAGTACTTC. This sequence encodes CSVDFPTGNGPYEQYF.

This clonotype was seen a few times. The chain links TRBV27 to TRBJ2-1; perhaps D is TRBD1 or TRBD2 (6 bases each). V lost 4 bases to trimming and J lost 3 bases, with 22 bases between them. CDR1 is MNHEY, CDR2 SMNVEV, per germline (reference sequence). CDR3 length: 18 amino acids. The CDR3 loop reads CASSWLSGGQGLYNEQFF. DNA of the CDR3: TGTGCCAGCAGTTGGTTATCTGGGGGGCAGGGCCTCTACAATGAGCAGTTCTTC.

This clonotype was counted only a few times. The chain employs TRBV6-2 or TRBV6-3 and TRBJ2-3, with 11 bases fitting TRBD2. CDR3 length: 14 amino acids. Germline trimming cut 7 bases from V and 4 bases from J; bases unmatched to any gene: 4. CDR1 and CDR2 from the germline V gene are MNHEY and SVGEGT. The CDR3 sequence: CASKGSGGADTQYF. CDR3 nucleotides: TGTGCCAGCAAAGGTAGCGGGGGGGCAGATACGCAGTATTTT.

The table lists this clonotype with many counts. The J gene is TRBJ1-1, the V gene TRBV5-1; D gene ambiguous. V was clipped by 4 bases and J by 0 bases, with 16 bases between them. The CDR3 spans 16 residues. Germline V gene data show CDR1 as SGHRS and CDR2 as YFSETQ. In nucleotides, the CDR3 is TGCGCCAGCAGCCCCCGAGCAGGTACAATGAACACTGAAGCTTTCTTT. Its protein product is CASSPRAGTMNTEAFF.

Ten or more counts support this clonotype. The V gene is TRBV9, the J gene TRBJ1-6; weak D call: TRBD1 (5 bases). The CDR3 runs 15 residues. Germline loops: CDR1 SGDLS, CDR2 YYNGEE. Trimming cost V 0 bases and J 5 bases, with 9 bases left between them. Here the CDR3 DNA reads TGTGCCAGCAGCGTAGGGGAGACAGATAATTCACCCCTCCACTTT. Its protein is CASSVGETDNSPLHF.

The V and J genes are TRBV5-1 and TRBJ2-7; D perhaps matches TRBD1 (6 bases). This CDR3 spans 14 amino acids. Trimming removed 3 bases from V and 0 bases from J, with 10 bases in between. Per the germline V gene, CDR1 is SGHRS and CDR2 is YFSETQ. The CDR3 DNA sequence: TGCGCCAGCAGCTCAGGGGATTTCTCCTACGAGCAGTACTTC. Encoded protein: CASSSGDFSYEQYF.

There are many counts of this clonotype. A junction end diverges from the germline sequence, so it may reflect a read error. The chain uses TRBV7-7 and TRBJ1-6; 8 bases line up with TRBD1. Germline CDR1 reads SSHAT; CDR2 reads FNYEAQ (reference sequence). The CDR3 has 13 amino acids. In DNA, the CDR3 is TGTGCTAGCAGCCCCGGACAGGGATCACCCCTCCACTTT. This encodes CASSPGQGSPLHF.

The CDR3 DNA follows: TGTGCCAGCAGCTTATTGGCGGGGGAGGGATGGGATACGCAGTATTTT. It yields the protein CASSLLAGEGWDTQYF. The chain links TRBV7-2 to TRBJ2-3; 7 nucleotides line up with TRBD2. CDR3 length: 16 residues. CDR1 and CDR2 (germline): SGHTA, FQGNSA. Trimming removed 2 bases from V and 6 bases from J; junction bases left unmatched: 11. The full variable domain, in which reference TRBV7-2 and TRBJ2-3 provide the parts outside the CDR3, is GAGVSQSPSNKVTEKGKDVELRCDPISGHTALYWYRQSLGQGLEFLIYFQGNSAPDKSGLPSDRFSAERTGGSVSTLTIQRTQQEDSAVYLCASSLLAGEGWDTQYFGPGTRLTVL.

The chain recombines TRBV18 with TRBJ1-2; weak D call: TRBD1 (6 bases). Between the trimmed V and J ends, which lost 3 bases and 2 bases, there was a span of 16 bases. From germline, CDR1 is KGHSH and CDR2 LQKENI. This CDR3 spans 16 amino acids. The CDR3 loop is CASSPSRTVKNYGYTF. CDR3 DNA: TGTGCCAGCTCACCTTCCCGGACAGTAAAAAACTATGGCTACACCTTC.

As regards this clonotype: Germline is not matched at one junction end, which may reflect a read error. This chain links TRBV7-9 with TRBJ2-5, with D perhaps matching TRBD2 (5 bases). CDR3 length: 16 residues. Germline V gene lookup returns CDR1 SEHNR and CDR2 FQNEAQ (reference sequence). The CDR3 sequence is CASSLVWLADSETQYF. The CDR3 DNA sequence: TGTGCCAGCAGCTTAGTGTGGCTAGCAGATTCAGAGACACAGTACTTC. Filled out from reference TRBV7-9 and TRBJ2-5, the complete variable domain reads DTGVSQNPRHKITKRGQNVTFRCDPISEHNRLYWYRQTLGQGPEFLTYFQNEAQLEKSRLLSDRFSAERPKGSFSTLEIQRTEQGDSAMYLCASSLVWLADSETQYFGPGTRLLVL.

The chain recombines TRBV5-6 with TRBJ2-6; D is possibly TRBD2 (6 bases). The CDR3 is 17 amino acids. Germline V CDR1 and CDR2: SGHDT, YYEEEE. The ends were cut back, 0 bases at V and 3 bases at J, with 13 bases in the middle. CDR3: CASSLVAGRGGANVLTF. The CDR3 nucleotides read TGTGCCAGCAGCTTGGTCGCGGGGCGGGGTGGGGCCAACGTCCTGACTTTC.

V gene TRBV6-5 combines with J gene TRBJ2-7, with D perhaps TRBD1 (5 bases). The length of the CDR3 is 17 residues. Germline assignment: CDR1 MNHEY and CDR2 SVGAGI. V lost 1 base and J lost 1, with 17 bases in between. Here the CDR3 reads CASSYYPPTDSSYEQYF. CDR3 nucleotide sequence: TGTGCCAGCAGTTACTACCCCCCGACAGACAGTTCCTACGAGCAGTACTTC.

DNA of the CDR3: TGCAGCGTTGTGAGCGGGAGTTCCTACGAGCAGTACTTC. This sequence encodes CSVVSGSSYEQYF. This chain joins TRBV29-1 and TRBJ2-7; 8 bases fit TRBD2. This CDR3 has 13 residues. The trim removed 4 bases at V and 1 base at J, leaving 3 bases unmatched. The V gene's germline CDR1 is SQVTM and CDR2 ANQGSEA.

CDR3 DNA sequence: TGCGCCAGCAGCTTGCAGGGGGCGGAGACCGGGGAGCTGTTTTTT. This translates into CASSLQGAETGELFF. The chain links TRBV5-1 to TRBJ2-2; 8 nucleotides line up with TRBD1. The CDR3 spans 15 residues. The germline V gene encodes CDR1 SGHRS and CDR2 YFSETQ. After removal of 1 base from V and 5 bases from J, the junction contained 4 bases not matched to a gene.